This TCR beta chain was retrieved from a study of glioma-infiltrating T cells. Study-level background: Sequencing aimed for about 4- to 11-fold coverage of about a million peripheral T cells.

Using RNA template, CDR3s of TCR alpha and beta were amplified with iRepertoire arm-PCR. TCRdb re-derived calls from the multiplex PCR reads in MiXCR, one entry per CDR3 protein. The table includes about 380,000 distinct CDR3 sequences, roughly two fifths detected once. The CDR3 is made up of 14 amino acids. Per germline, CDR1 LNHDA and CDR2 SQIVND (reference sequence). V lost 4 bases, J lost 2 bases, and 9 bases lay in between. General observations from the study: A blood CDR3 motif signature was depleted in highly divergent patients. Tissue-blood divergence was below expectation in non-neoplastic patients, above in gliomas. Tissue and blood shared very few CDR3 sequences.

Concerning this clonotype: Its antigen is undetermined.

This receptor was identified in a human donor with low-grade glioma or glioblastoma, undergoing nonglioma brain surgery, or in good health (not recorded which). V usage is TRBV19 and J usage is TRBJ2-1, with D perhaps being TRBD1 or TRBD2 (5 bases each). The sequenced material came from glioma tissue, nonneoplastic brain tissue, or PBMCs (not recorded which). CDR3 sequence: CASSTGSTYNEQFF. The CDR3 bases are TGTGCCAGTAGTACAGGGAGCACCTACAATGAGCAGTTCTTC. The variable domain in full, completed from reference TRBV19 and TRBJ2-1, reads DGGITQSPKYLFRKEGQNVTLSCEQNLNHDAMYWYRQDPGQGLRLIYYSQIVNDFQKGDIAEGYSVSREKKESFPLTVTSAQKNPTAFYLCASSTGSTYNEQFFGPGTRLTVL.